A single sample gave rise to the 5 T cell receptor beta chains below, sequenced in a study of blood T cell repertoires in COVID-19. Sequencing was performed with immunoSEQ multiplex PCR; in TCRdb, only in-frame clones are kept and a portion is missing. The sample has about 50,000 clones; 90% are singletons. The source material was peripheral blood. All receptors derive from a man between 35 and 55 years old with acute or convalescent COVID-19.

This rearrangement joins TRBV4-1 to TRBJ1-3; 8 bases align to TRBD1. Losses at the gene ends were 2 bases for V and 4 bases for J; bases not matched to a gene: 10. The CDR3 runs to 17 residues. The germline V gene has CDR1 MGHRA and CDR2 YSYEKL. The CDR3, as DNA: TGCGCCAGCAGCCAATTTTCGACAGGGGATGTCGGAAACACCATATATTTT. It specifies CASSQFSTGDVGNTIYF.

V gene TRBV29-1 combines with J gene TRBJ2-1; 14 bases agree with TRBD2. Germline loops: CDR1 SQVTM, CDR2 ANQGSEA. The CDR3 length is 15 residues. Germline trimming cut 5 bases from V and 7 bases from J; bases unmatched to any gene: 7. The CDR3 DNA is TGCAGCGTTTACGGACTAGCGGGAGGTGGAAATGAGCAGTTCTTC. Its translation: CSVYGLAGGGNEQFF.

This chain joins TRBV6-5 and TRBJ2-7, with a weak D call TRBD2 (6 bases). Germline CDR1 is MNHEY and CDR2 is SVGAGI. V was cut by 7 bases and J by 8 bases, with 18 bases left in between. CDR3 length: 13 residues. CDR3 sequence: CASIGPGLSQQYF. The DNA of the CDR3 is TGTGCCAGCATTGGCCCAGGACTAAGTCAGCAGTACTTC.

The V and J genes are TRBV10-3 and TRBJ2-1; 15 positions match TRBD2. The CDR3 is made up of 17 amino acids. Unmatched junction bases numbered 7, after V lost 6 bases and J lost 4 bases. Germline CDR1 reads ENHRY; CDR2 reads SYGVKD. The CDR3 protein is CAISVGLAGGIYNEQFF. CDR3 bases: TGTGCCATCAGCGTAGGACTAGCGGGAGGGATATACAATGAGCAGTTCTTC.

The V call is TRBV18, the J call TRBJ2-1; TRBD2 matches 12 bases. The CDR3 loop spans 16 amino acids. Germline V gene lookup returns CDR1 KGHSH and CDR2 LQKENI. V shed 3 bases, J shed 8 bases, and the junction held 8 bases outside the gene matches. This chain's CDR3 is CASSPLTSGRLDEQFF. The CDR3 DNA is TGTGCCAGCTCACCCCTGACTAGCGGGAGATTAGATGAGCAGTTCTTC.